This TCR beta chain appears in the sequencing data of a study of T cells in Graves' hyperthyroidism and ophthalmopathy (dated by TCRdb to 2018 to 2020). With regard to the full study: Peripheral blood samples were taken at initial diagnosis, before any treatment was given. After blood sampling, hyperthyroidism patients were treated with methimazole at a starting dose of 30 mg daily, and ophthalmopathy patients were treated with high-dose intravenous methylprednisolone. To identify TCR V-J signatures that set the groups apart, the researchers used a discovery cohort of 95 to 100 patients, made up of roughly 40 with Graves' ophthalmopathy and some 58 with stable Graves' hyperthyroidism. Prospective prediction of ophthalmopathy was tested in an independent validation cohort of 18 hyperthyroidism patients and 17 patients who later progressed to ophthalmopathy. The paper reports TCR Vbeta CDR3 sequencing of approximately 140 peripheral blood samples: some 41 ophthalmopathy, fewer than 85 hyperthyroidism and some 17 progressor patients. The study also compared thyroid tissue and blood T-cell repertoires from five or six Graves' hyperthyroidism patients. The roughly 91 discovery patients were randomly split 7:3 into training and test sets. Beyond this particular receptor, the publication reports: Most expanded thyroid clonotypes (frequency above 0.001) were also found in blood, which suggests that blood repertoires may mirror thyroid immune responses. In validation, the model predicted progression to ophthalmopathy with 65% to 71% sensitivity and about 72% specificity, a median of about 6.7 months before onset. No statistical method was used to set the sample size in advance, and investigators knew the group allocation. Ophthalmopathy was separated from stable hyperthyroidism by a 13 V-J signature model, with 85% to 90% sensitivity and around 81% specificity obtained in cross-validation and 80%/75% obtained in testing.

Moderately to severely active disease, a Clinical Activity Score of at least 3, a NOSPECS grade of at least 4, and a duration under 3 months were present in ophthalmopathy patients. Any patient with an uncontrolled infection, another autoimmune disease, pregnancy or lactation was excluded. Diagnoses were based on clinical symptoms, serum thyroxine and TRAb, thyroid ultrasound and orbital computed tomography. Ficoll-Paque density gradient centrifugation was used to isolate PBMCs from about 9 ml of fresh peripheral blood. Trizol reagent was used to extract total RNA, and RNA quality was then checked on an Agilent 2100 Bioanalyzer. The TCR beta CDR3 regions were amplified from RNA transcripts. A first-round RT-PCR of the TCR CDR3 used the HTBI primer set with the Qiagen OneStep RT-PCR kit. Libraries were constructed in a second round of multiplex PCR, after which size selection and purification were carried out. Paired-end sequencing of the libraries was performed with 100 bp reads on an Illumina HiSeq2000. The study's processing was this. SOAPnuke was used to process the raw data, with reads discarded if the reads contained adapters or uncalled bases, had a mean Phred below 15, or lacked an exact constant-primer or identifier match. COPE v1.2.5 was used to merge high-quality paired reads, and clonotypes were defined as unique nucleotide sequences. Clonotypes were aligned to IMGT TRBV, TRBD and TRBJ reference segments using MiTCR v1.1. The analysis included only V-J combinations with a frequency above 0.0001, which together covered 99% to 99.2% of the repertoires. A TCS score was defined as the ratio of F50 (clonal expansion) to E x V (chaos), with BLOSUM62-based TCRdist applied between CDR3 peptides within each V-J. Welch's t-statistics and random forest reduced around 510 V-J features to fewer than 15, which were used in a naive Bayes classifier (R e1071). The similarity between thyroid and blood repertoires was quantified using the Morisita-Horn index. TCRdb handled the public reads itself, with Q25 trimming in fastp and clone calling in MiXCR, and kept productive beta chains. Each entry is one CDR3 protein sequence, shown with its most common DNA and genes. These V and J calls originate from TCRdb's pipeline instead of the authors' own analysis. The sample yields around 610,000 distinct CDR3 sequences; around 15% were counted once. Of the sample, over 3.5% falls within the top ten clones.

Notes on this clonotype: Its target antigen remains unknown. The sample holds no much larger clone one base away, and base qualities are not on file.

From a lookup of the germline V gene (reference sequence), CDR1 and CDR2 are WNHNN and SYGVQD. The germline V and J ends show losses of 3 bases and 4 bases respectively, and no gene match explains 1 base of the junction. The CDR3, from cysteine to phenylalanine, totals 14 residues. The DNA shown is the 42-base CDR3, in frame from base 1. What was sequenced was blood. The clonotype comes from a woman aged 40 to 49 with Graves' ophthalmopathy. The sequence is built from TRBV10-1 and TRBJ1-1, and TRBD1 aligns with 11 junction nucleotides. The CDR3 region reads CASSEGTGGTEAFF. DNA sequence: TGCGCCAGCAGTGAAGGGACAGGGGGCACTGAAGCTTTCTTT.